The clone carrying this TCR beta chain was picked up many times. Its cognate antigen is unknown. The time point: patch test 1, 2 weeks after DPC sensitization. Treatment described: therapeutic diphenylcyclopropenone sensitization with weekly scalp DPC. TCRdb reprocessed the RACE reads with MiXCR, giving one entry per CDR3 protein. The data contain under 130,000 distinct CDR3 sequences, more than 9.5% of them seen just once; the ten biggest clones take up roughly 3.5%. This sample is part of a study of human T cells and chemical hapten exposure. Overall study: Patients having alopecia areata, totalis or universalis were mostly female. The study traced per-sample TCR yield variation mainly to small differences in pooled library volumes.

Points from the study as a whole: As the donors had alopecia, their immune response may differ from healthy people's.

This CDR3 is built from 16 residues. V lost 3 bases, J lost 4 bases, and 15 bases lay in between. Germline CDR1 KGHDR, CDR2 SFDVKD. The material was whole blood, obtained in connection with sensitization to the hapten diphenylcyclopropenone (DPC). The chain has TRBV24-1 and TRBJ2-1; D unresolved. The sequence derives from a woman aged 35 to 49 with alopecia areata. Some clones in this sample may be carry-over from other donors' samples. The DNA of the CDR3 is TGTGCCACCAGTGATGGCCCCGGGCCGAAATACAATGAGCAGTTCTTC. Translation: CATSDGPGPKYNEQFF.